The sample holds one count of the clone carrying this T cell receptor (beta chain). Its target is unknown. Generated by immunoSEQ multiplex PCR, the TCRdb table keeps only in-frame clones and is missing some. The sample comprises around 610,000 clones, roughly 96% of which are singletons, and approximately 0.1% rests with the top ten. Looked up from germline, CDR1 is SNHLY and CDR2 is FYNNEI. The CDR3 is 16 amino acids. Trimming removed 1 base from V and 0 bases from J, with 13 bases in between. Naive-designated CD8 cells lacked CD45RO, were positively enriched for CCR7, and omitted terminally differentiated effector memory CD45RA+ cells. These data belong to a study of shared clonotypes between healthy human individuals. Study as a whole: Each donor's CD8 memory used one plate, CD8 naive two, each CD4 subset three.

Study results and caveats: The authors sampled blood alone, and tissue repertoires likely differ. A reduction in generation probabilities was seen for non-shared clonotypes relative to those shared by all four donors.

Sequencing was done on a sample of naive CD8+ T cells sorted from blood. The sequence was collected from a woman in her twenties or thirties in good health. The chain carries TRBV2 and TRBJ2-7; possibly TRBD1 for D (6 bases). In DNA, the CDR3 is TGTGCCAGCAGTGAAGGAGGAACAGGGCACTCCTACGAGCAGTACTTC. This translates into CASSEGGTGHSYEQYF.